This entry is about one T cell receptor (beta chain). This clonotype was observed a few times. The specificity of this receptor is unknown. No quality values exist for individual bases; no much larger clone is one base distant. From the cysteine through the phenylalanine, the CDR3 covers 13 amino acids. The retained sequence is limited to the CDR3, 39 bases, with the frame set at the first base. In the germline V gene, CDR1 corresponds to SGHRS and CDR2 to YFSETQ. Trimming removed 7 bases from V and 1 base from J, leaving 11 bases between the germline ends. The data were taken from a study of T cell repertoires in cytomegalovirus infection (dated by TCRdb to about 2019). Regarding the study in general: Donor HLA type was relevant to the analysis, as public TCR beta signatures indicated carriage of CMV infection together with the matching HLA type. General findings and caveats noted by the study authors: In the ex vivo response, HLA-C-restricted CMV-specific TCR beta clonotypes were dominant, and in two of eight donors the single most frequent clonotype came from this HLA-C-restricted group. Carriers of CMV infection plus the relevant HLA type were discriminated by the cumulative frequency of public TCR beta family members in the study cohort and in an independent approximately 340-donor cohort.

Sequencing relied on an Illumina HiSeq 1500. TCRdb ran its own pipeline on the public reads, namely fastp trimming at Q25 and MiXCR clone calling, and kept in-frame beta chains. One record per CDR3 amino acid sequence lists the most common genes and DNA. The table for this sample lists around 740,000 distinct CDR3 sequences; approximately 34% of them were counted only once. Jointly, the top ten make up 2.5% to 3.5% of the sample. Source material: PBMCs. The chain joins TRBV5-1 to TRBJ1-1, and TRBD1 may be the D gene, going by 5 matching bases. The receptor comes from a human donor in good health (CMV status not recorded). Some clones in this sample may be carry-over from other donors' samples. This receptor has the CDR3 CASGGTANTEAFF. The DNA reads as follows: TGCGCCAGCGGGGGGACTGCGAACACTGAAGCTTTCTTT.